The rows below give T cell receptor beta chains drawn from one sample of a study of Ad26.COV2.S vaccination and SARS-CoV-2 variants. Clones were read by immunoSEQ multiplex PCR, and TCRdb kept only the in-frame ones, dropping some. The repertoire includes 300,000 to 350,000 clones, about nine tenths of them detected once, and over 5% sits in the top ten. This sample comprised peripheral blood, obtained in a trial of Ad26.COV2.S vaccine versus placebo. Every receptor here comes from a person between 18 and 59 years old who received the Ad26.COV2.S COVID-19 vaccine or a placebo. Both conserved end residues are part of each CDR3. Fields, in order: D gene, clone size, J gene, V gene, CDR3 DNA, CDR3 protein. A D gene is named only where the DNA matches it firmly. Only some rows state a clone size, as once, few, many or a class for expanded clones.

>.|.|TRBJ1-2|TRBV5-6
TGTGCCAGCAGCCCCGGGACACCTTACTCTAACTATGGCTACACCTTC
CASSPGTPYSNYGYTF
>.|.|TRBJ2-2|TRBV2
TGTGCCAGCAGTGGGGTTTCAAGTTCCGGGGAGCTGTTTTTT
CASSGVSSSGELFF
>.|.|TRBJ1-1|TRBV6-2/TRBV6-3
TGTGCCAGCAGTTGGCCGGGGGGCTCTGAAGCTTTCTTT
CASSWPGGSEAFF
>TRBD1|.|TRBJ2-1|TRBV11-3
TGTGCCAGCAGCTCTAGGGACAGGGAGGAGAATGAGCAGTTCTTC
CASSSRDREENEQFF
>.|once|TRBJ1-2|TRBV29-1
TGCAGCGTTGAATGGGCCCCTTATGGCTACACCTTC
CSVEWAPYGYTF
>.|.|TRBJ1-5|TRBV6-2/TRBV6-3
TGTGCCAGCAGTTATAGGGGGTCGCAGGGGAGTTCGAATCAGCCCCAGCATTTT
CASSYRGSQGSSNQPQHF
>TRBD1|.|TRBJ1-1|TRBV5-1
TGCGCCAGCAGCGGGGGACAGGGGAACACTGAAGCTTTCTTT
CASSGGQGNTEAFF
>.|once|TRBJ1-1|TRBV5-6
TGTGCCAGCAGCTCAAACGTAGGGTGGAACACTGAAGCTTTCTTT
CASSSNVGWNTEAFF
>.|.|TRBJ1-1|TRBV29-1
TGCAGCGCCCTGCGGCCTTTGAACACTGAAGCTTTCTTT
CSALRPLNTEAFF
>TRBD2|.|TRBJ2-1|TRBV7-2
TGTGCCAGCAGCTCCGAACTAGCGGGAGGGCCATACAATGAGCAGTTCTTC
CASSSELAGGPYNEQFF
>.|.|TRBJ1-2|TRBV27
TGTGCCAGCAGTTCCGACGGATCTAACTATGGCTACACCTTC
CASSSDGSNYGYTF